This T cell receptor beta chain stems from a study of beta chain features in type 1 diabetes. Study-wide background: Healthy donors and patients had similar age, gender and cell yields. Study findings and constraints: The naive, central memory and Treg TCRB repertoires showed an apparent similarity that was greater among patients than among healthy donors. It was possible that PCR favored shorter templates, equally so in patients and controls. Moderately but significantly shorter TCRB CDR3s were found in Type 1 diabetes patients in all four CD4+ subsets.

Concerning this clone itself: The antigen is undetermined.

CDR3 length equals 17 residues. Germline CDR1 SGDLS, CDR2 YYNGEE. Losses at the gene ends were 4 bases for V and 4 bases for J; bases not matched to a gene: 12. Isolated RNA was reverse transcribed in full, so expressed TCRB transcripts were sequenced. The data were produced by immunoSEQ multiplex PCR, yet TCRdb's version contains in-frame clones alone and is incomplete. This sample has 330,000 or so clones, with roughly 12% found just once. This TCR was sampled from a woman aged 18-29 years with type 1 diabetes. The material sequenced was naive CD4+ T cells from blood. The chain is built from TRBV9 and TRBJ2-3; the match to TRBD1 covers 10 bases. The CDR3, as DNA: TGTGCCAGCAGCCCGAGGACAGGGGGTAGAAACGCAGATACGCAGTATTTT. It translates to CASSPRTGGRNADTQYF. The whole variable domain, filled in from reference TRBV9 and TRBJ2-3, reads DSGVTQTPKHLITATGQRVTLRCSPRSGDLSVYWYQQSLDQGLQFLIQYYNGEERAKGNILERFSAQQFPDLHSELNLSSLELGDSALYFCASSPRTGGRNADTQYFGPGTRLTVL.